These 2 T cell receptor beta chains share one sample of origin, sequenced in a study of T cell repertoires in cytomegalovirus infection. TCRdb reanalysed the reads using MiXCR and keeps one entry per CDR3 protein. The table shows fewer than 550,000 distinct CDR3 sequences, with about 15% occurring only once. The sequenced sample was CD8+ T cells from PBMCs. The receptors shown here come from a human donor in good health (CMV status not recorded). Some clones in this sample may be carry-over from other donors' samples.

This clonotype was observed a handful of times. The V gene is TRBV7-9, the J gene TRBJ2-3; 9 nucleotides line up with TRBD2. V was pared by 5 bases and J by 11 bases, with 5 bases of the junction left unmatched. Germline-derived CDR1 and CDR2 are SEHNR and FQNEAQ (reference sequence). The CDR3 is 12 residues long. Here the CDR3 reads CASSPSGVMQYF. Here the CDR3 DNA reads TGTGCCAGCAGCCCTAGCGGGGTGATGCAGTATTTT.

This clonotype was observed at least ten times. The chain employs TRBV7-8 and TRBJ2-1, with 7 bases matching TRBD2. The CDR3 covers 13 residues. Per germline, CDR1 SGHVS and CDR2 FQNEAQ. The ends lost 5 bases at V and 7 bases at J; junction bases unmatched: 5. The CDR3 sequence: CASSPREWNEQFF. CDR3 sequence (DNA): TGTGCCAGCAGCCCGCGGGAGTGGAATGAGCAGTTCTTC.